The next 22 T cell receptor beta chains were all read from a single sample in a study of blood T cells in healthy people across ages. Primers used in a second PCR of roughly 7 to 11 cycles were a sample-barcoded 5' primer and a J-beta primer mix. TCRdb passed the 5' RACE reads through MiXCR, listing each CDR3 protein once. The table includes around 990,000 distinct CDR3 sequences, under 30% detected once. The sample also formed part of further work on T cells of mothers and their children.

The sample was blood. The origin of the receptors is a girl under 10 years old in good health.

V is TRBV28 and J is TRBJ2-7; a weak D match, TRBD2 (5 bases). Trimming left V 6 bases short and J 2 bases short, with 17 bases between. This CDR3 region has 15 residues. Germline loops: CDR1 MDHEN, CDR2 SYDVKM. CDR3 amino acids: CASRRGLDLTYEQYF. The CDR3 nucleotides read TGTGCCAGCAGGCGAGGGCTAGATCTGACCTACGAGCAGTACTTC.

V and J are TRBV12-3 or TRBV12-4 and TRBJ1-2; TRBD1 might be the D (5 bases). Deletions cut 6 bases from V and 4 bases from J, with 21 bases between. The CDR3 runs to 16 residues. For the CDR3, the DNA is TGTGCCAGCAGCCCCCAGGGCGTCACCTTATTCTATGGCTACACCTTC. Its translation: CASSPQGVTLFYGYTF.

In this sample, this clonotype turned up many times. This sequence joins TRBV20-1 and TRBJ2-4; D not certain. The ends were cut back, 5 bases at V and 8 bases at J, with 10 bases in the middle. The germline V gene has CDR1 DFQATT and CDR2 SNEGSKA (reference sequence). The CDR3 has 11 amino acids. CDR3 DNA sequence: TGCAGTGCTTCCCACGGAGACATTCAGTACTTC. This translates into CSASHGDIQYF.

This clonotype occurred a few times. The J gene is TRBJ2-3, the V gene TRBV7-2; perhaps TRBD2 as D (6 bases). The CDR3 is 15 amino acids. The V and J ends lost 0 bases and 2 bases respectively, with 9 bases between them. CDR1 is SGHTA and CDR2 is FQGNSA in the germline V gene. CDR3 bases: TGTGCCAGCAGCTTAGCGCGCGGGGCCACAGATACGCAGTATTTT. This encodes CASSLARGATDTQYF.

In its sample, this clonotype was seen a few times. For the CDR3, the DNA is TGTGCCAGCAGTTACCAGGGACTAGCAACCGGGGAGCTGTTTTTT. Translation: CASSYQGLATGELFF. This chain uses TRBV6-2 or TRBV6-3 with TRBJ2-2; 9 nucleotides agree with TRBD2. Germline CDR1 and CDR2: MNHEY and SVGEGT. The junction had 3 bases not matched to a gene; V was cut back by 2 bases and J by 5 bases. The CDR3 extends over 15 amino acids.

This sequence joins TRBV7-2 and TRBJ1-2; D is uncertain. The CDR3 consists of 14 residues. Per the germline V gene, CDR1 is SGHTA and CDR2 is FQGNSA. The V end was cut by 1 base, the J end by 8 bases, with 14 bases between. The CDR3 DNA sequence: TGTGCCAGCAGCTTAGTGGTTCCGGGGAGCGGCTACACCTTC. Translated: CASSLVVPGSGYTF.

The table lists this clonotype with many counts. CDR3 amino acids: CASSEAHEQYF. Here the CDR3 DNA reads TGTGCCAGCAGTGAAGCCCACGAGCAGTACTTC. The chain joins TRBV2 to TRBJ2-7; the D is unclear. The CDR3 is made up of 11 amino acids. Per germline, CDR1 SNHLY and CDR2 FYNNEI. V was cut by 0 bases and J by 5 bases, with 2 bases left in between. Variable domain in full (rest from reference TRBV2 and TRBJ2-7): EPEVTQTPSHQVTQMGQEVILRCVPISNHLYFYWYRQILGQKVEFLVSFYNNEISEKSEIFDDQFSVERPDGSNFTLKIRSTKLEDSAMYFCASSEAHEQYFGPGTRLTVT.

This clonotype showed up just a few times. The chain joins TRBV5-1 to TRBJ2-7, with 7 bases lining up with TRBD1. Germline V gene lookup returns CDR1 SGHRS and CDR2 YFSETQ. The junction had 7 bases not matched to a gene; V was cut back by 4 bases and J by 3 bases. The CDR3 covers 14 residues. Written as DNA, the CDR3 is TGCGCCAGCAGCCAGGCCGGGACAGACTACGAGCAGTACTTC. Translation gives CASSQAGTDYEQYF. The whole variable domain, remainder taken from reference TRBV5-1 and TRBJ2-7, is KAGVTQTPRYLIKTRGQQVTLSCSPISGHRSVSWYQQTPGQGLQFLFEYFSETQRNKGNFPGRFSGRQFSNSRSEMNVSTLELGDSALYLCASSQAGTDYEQYFGPGTRLTVT.

In its sample, this clonotype was seen a few times. V and J are TRBV12-3 or TRBV12-4 and TRBJ2-1, with D maybe TRBD2 (6 bases). The V end was cut by 7 bases, the J end by 2 bases, with 15 bases between. The CDR3 runs 15 residues. The CDR3 here is CASIWVTSTYNEQFF. The CDR3 DNA sequence: TGTGCCAGCATTTGGGTTACTAGCACCTACAATGAGCAGTTCTTC.

This clonotype was detected ten times or more. DNA for the CDR3: TGTGCCAGCAGTGACGGGGGAGAGACCCAGTACTTC. Protein: CASSDGGETQYF. This chain joins TRBV25-1 and TRBJ2-5; tentatively, D is TRBD2 (6 bases). This CDR3 spans 12 amino acids. The germline V gene encodes CDR1 MGHDK and CDR2 SYGVNS. Deletions cut 3 bases from V and 4 bases from J, with 6 bases between.

CDR3 protein: CASSLFTSGGGEQFF. The DNA of the CDR3 is TGCGCCAGCAGCTTGTTTACTAGCGGGGGGGGCGAGCAGTTCTTC. This sequence joins TRBV5-1 and TRBJ2-1; 13 nucleotides match TRBD2. The J segment lost 10 bases and the V segment lost 1 base, leaving 5 bases of the junction unmatched. The CDR3 has 15 residues. The germline CDR1 and CDR2 sequences are SGHRS and YFSETQ.

This clonotype was observed a handful of times. The V call is TRBV21-1, the J call TRBJ1-5; the tabulated D call, TRBD1, remains unverified against the DNA. TRBV21-1 is an annotated pseudogene. The CDR3 covers 16 residues. As DNA, the CDR3 is TGTGCCAGCAGCAAAGTCGGGACAGCCAGCAATCAGCCCCAGCATTTT. It yields the protein CASSKVGTASNQPQHF.

This clonotype was recorded a few times. The chain employs TRBV6-1 and TRBJ2-5; D assignment may be TRBD1 or TRBD2 (7 bases each). Between the trimmed V and J ends, which lost 6 bases and 5 bases, there was a span of 22 bases. Germline-derived CDR1 and CDR2 are MNHNS and SASEGT. This CDR3 contains 16 residues. The CDR3: CASSRGGSPSAETQYF. CDR3 coding DNA: TGTGCCAGCAGCAGGGGGGGGTCCCCGTCGGCGGAGACCCAGTACTTC.

The sample holds many counts of this clonotype. A junction end diverges from the germline sequence, so it may reflect a read error. The CDR3 nucleotides read TGTGCCAGCAGGTATGGTGACAATGAGCAGTTCTTC. Translated, it gives CASRYGDNEQFF. The chain links TRBV5-1 to TRBJ2-1; D gene uncertain. The CDR3 is 12 residues long. From germline, CDR1 is SGHRS and CDR2 YFSETQ.

This clonotype has just a few counts. Relative to the germline gene, one junction end is altered; a read error may explain this. This sequence joins TRBV18 and TRBJ1-2; D is uncertain. Germline CDR1 KGHSH, CDR2 LQKENI. This CDR3 is 14 amino acids long. The CDR3 coding sequence is TGTGCCAGCTCACCACCGTCGAATCTTTATGGCTGCACCTTC. It codes for CASSPPSNLYGCTF. Variable domain in full (rest from reference TRBV18 and TRBJ1-2): NAGVMQNPRHLVRRRGQEARLRCSPMKGHSHVYWYRQLPEEGLKFMVYLQKENIIDESGMPKERFSAEFPKEGPSILRIQQVVRGDSAAYFCASSPPSNLYGCTFGSGTRLTVV.

This clonotype turned up a few times. This sequence joins TRBV4-2 and TRBJ2-5, with D possibly called TRBD1 or TRBD2 (5 bases each). The V end lost 1 base, the J end lost 3 bases, and 12 bases lay between the germline ends. Germline CDR1 and CDR2: LGHNA and YNFKEQ. The CDR3 is 15 amino acids. CDR3 in amino acids: CASSQVLRGEETQYF. The CDR3 DNA is TGTGCCAGCAGCCAAGTCCTCCGAGGGGAAGAGACCCAGTACTTC.

J is TRBJ2-1 and V is TRBV28; no clear D gene. CDR1 and CDR2 (germline): MDHEN, SYDVKM. The V end was cut by 2 bases, the J end by 0 bases, with 5 bases between. The CDR3 sequence is 14 residues long. The CDR3 DNA is TGTGCCAGCAGTTTACGGCACTCCTACAATGAGCAGTTCTTC. Encoded protein: CASSLRHSYNEQFF.

This clonotype has a handful of counts. This chain uses TRBV5-1 with TRBJ2-6; 9 positions agree with TRBD2. Germline lookup yields CDR1 SGHRS and CDR2 YFSETQ. With V trimmed by 1 base and J by 2 bases, 13 bases remained unmatched. The CDR3 has 20 residues. The DNA of the CDR3 is TGCGCCAGCAGCTTGAGGTTCGGCCCTAGCGGGGAAGCTGGGGCCAACGTCCTGACTTTC. Translated: CASSLRFGPSGEAGANVLTF.

This clonotype was seen more than once but under ten times. The chain combines TRBV29-1 with TRBJ2-5; D gene unclear. Germline V gives CDR1 SQVTM, CDR2 ANQGSEA. The germline V and J ends were trimmed by 3 bases and 1 base, with 12 bases remaining between them. CDR3 length: 14 amino acids. CDR3: CSVEGRIFQETQYF. As DNA, the CDR3 is TGCAGCGTTGAGGGCAGAATCTTCCAAGAGACCCAGTACTTC.

The J gene is TRBJ2-4, the V gene TRBV11-3; 7 bases are shared with TRBD1. Germline V gives CDR1 SGHNT, CDR2 YENEEA. With V trimmed by 1 base and J by 6 bases, 12 bases remained unmatched. The CDR3 is made up of 17 amino acids. For the CDR3, the DNA is TGTGCCAGCAGCTTAGTTTTGGATGGGACAGTGCGAAACATTCAGTACTTC. This codes for CASSLVLDGTVRNIQYF.

This clonotype turned up a few times. Germline and junction disagree at one end, which may indicate a read error. V usage is TRBV7-2 and J usage is TRBJ1-5; the D gene is possibly TRBD1 (5 bases). The germline V gene encodes CDR1 SGHTA and CDR2 FQGNSA. This CDR3 contains 18 residues. The CDR3 coding sequence is TGTGCCAGCAGCGGGCCAGGACACACCATAGTTAGCACTCAGCCCCAGCATTTT. This encodes CASSGPGHTIVSTQPQHF.

This clonotype was picked up a small number of times. The chain's CDR3 is CASSVGSSGVDEQFF. The DNA of the CDR3 is TGTGCCAGCAGCGTAGGGTCTAGCGGGGTAGATGAGCAGTTCTTC. This chain uses TRBV9 with TRBJ2-5; 9 bases map to TRBD2. Judging by the DNA end, TRBJ2-1 fits better; the J call may be wrong. This CDR3 comprises 15 residues. Germline V gene lookup returns CDR1 SGDLS and CDR2 YYNGEE.